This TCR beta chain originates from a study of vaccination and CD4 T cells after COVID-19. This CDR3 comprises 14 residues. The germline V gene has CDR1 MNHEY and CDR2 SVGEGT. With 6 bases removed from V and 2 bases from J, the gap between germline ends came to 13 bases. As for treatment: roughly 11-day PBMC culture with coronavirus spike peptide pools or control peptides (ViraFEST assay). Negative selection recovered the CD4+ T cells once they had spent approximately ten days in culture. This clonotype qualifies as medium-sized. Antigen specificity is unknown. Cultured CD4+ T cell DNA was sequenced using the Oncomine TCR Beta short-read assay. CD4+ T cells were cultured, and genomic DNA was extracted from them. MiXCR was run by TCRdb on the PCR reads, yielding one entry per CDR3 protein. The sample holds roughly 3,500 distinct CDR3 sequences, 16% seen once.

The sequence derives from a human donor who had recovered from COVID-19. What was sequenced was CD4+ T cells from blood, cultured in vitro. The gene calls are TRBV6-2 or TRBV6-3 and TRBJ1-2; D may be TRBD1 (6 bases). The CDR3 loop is CASSLRGFNYGYTF. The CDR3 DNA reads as TGTGCCAGCAGCCTCAGGGGATTCAACTATGGCTACACCTTC.